This T cell receptor beta chain was recovered during a study of T-cell memory formation after mild COVID-19 (dated by TCRdb to the early 2020s). Concerning the study at large: TCR sequence clusters from the two donors were largely donor specific. Longitudinal TCRalpha and TCRbeta repertoire sequencing tracked T-cell clones expanding and contracting after mild COVID-19 in two donors. Two young, previously healthy adult volunteers made up the cohort, one male and one female. The full study reports these points: The study included only a couple of mild cases, and larger cohorts that include severe cases with pre-infection samples were judged to be necessary. The second-wave clones that peaked on day 37 were not confirmed to be SARS-CoV-2 specific. Contracting CD4+ clones appeared mostly in the CM and EM memory subsets, whereas CD8+ clones were enriched in EMRA. From day 15 to 85, contracting clones showed balanced CD4/CD8 phenotypes, whereas a second wave of clones that expanded from day 15 to 37 leaned towards CD4+. Some responding clones were detected in pre-infection memory, which suggested that pre-existing cross-reactive memory T cells had joined the SARS-CoV-2 response.

Sequencing relied on an Illumina NovaSeq 6000. TCRalpha and TCRbeta cDNA libraries were constructed by 5'RACE with constant-segment primers, with sample barcodes and unique molecular identifiers being introduced. Trizol reagent was used to extract RNA from every sample. Libraries were amplified in two PCR steps, with a second sample barcode and Illumina TruSeq adapters added in the second step. Sequencing of libraries was performed on an Illumina NovaSeq with 2 x 150 bp paired-end reads. In the authors' own workflow: Reads were demultiplexed and collapsed into UMI-guided consensus sequences with migec v1.2.7. Using mixcr v2.1.11, UMI consensuses were aligned to TRA and TRB V and J templates and then assembled into clonotypes. Clonotypes were classified as expanded or contracted when called significant by both edgeR and NoisET, with noise models trained on biological replicates. edgeR calls used a false discovery rate-adjusted p below 0.01 and a log2 fold-change threshold of 1. PCA with hierarchical clustering of max-normalized trajectories of the 1000 most abundant clonotypes was used as exploratory dynamics analysis. The CD4 or CD8 phenotype of responding clones was assigned using the separately sequenced CD4+ and CD8+ repertoires. TCRdb reworked the public reads: Q25 trimming with fastp, MiXCR clone assembly, productive beta chains retained. Identical CDR3 proteins give one entry, which carries the most common genes and DNA. The V and J calls were determined by TCRdb, not by the authors. For this sample there are about 180,000 distinct CDR3 sequences; under 20% appear just once. Jointly, the top ten make up just over 2% of the sample.

The CDR3, from cysteine to phenylalanine, totals 14 residues. According to the germline V gene, CDR1 reads SGHRS and CDR2 reads YFSETQ. Ficoll-Paque density gradient centrifugation was used to isolate PBMCs. This clonotype was picked up many times. The target of this receptor is not known. The DNA is left out, because the CDR3 cannot be placed on it with certainty; the CDR3 is given as TCRdb lists it. The chain was built from TRBV5-1 and TRBJ2-3; TRBD2, as called in the table, went unchecked against the DNA. This TCR was recovered from an adult woman who had mild COVID-19 (a few samples of this study predate the infection). The sample titles of this study are shuffled in the database, so cell type and time point are left out; the donor was told from shared clones. Material for sequencing was PBMCs or a T cell subset sorted from them (not recorded which). The CDR3 reads CASSFGPGTDTQYF.